The T cell receptor beta chain under discussion was sequenced for a study of cytomegalovirus exposure and HLA in healthy donors. As for this clone: Its matching antigen is unknown.

Study conclusions and caveats: Accurate prediction of most subjects' HLA-A and HLA-B alleles from TCR beta sequences was reported.

V lost 3 bases, J lost 0 bases, and 5 bases stayed unmatched. CDR1 and CDR2 from the germline V gene are MNHEY and SMNVEV (reference sequence). The CDR3 has 17 amino acids. Primers: 60 Vbeta forward and 13 Jbeta reverse. The method was immunoSEQ multiplex PCR; TCRdb's version includes in-frame clones alone and lacks a portion of them. This sample has about 190,000 clones, with around 73% found just once. Sequences were obtained from PBMCs. The chain joins TRBV27 to TRBJ2-6; 7 bases align to TRBD1. This clonotype originated in a woman in her 30s in good health and CMV-seropositive. CDR3 in amino acids: CASSFRDSVSGANVLTF. Here the CDR3 DNA reads TGTGCCAGCAGTTTCCGGGACAGCGTCTCTGGGGCCAACGTCCTGACTTTC.